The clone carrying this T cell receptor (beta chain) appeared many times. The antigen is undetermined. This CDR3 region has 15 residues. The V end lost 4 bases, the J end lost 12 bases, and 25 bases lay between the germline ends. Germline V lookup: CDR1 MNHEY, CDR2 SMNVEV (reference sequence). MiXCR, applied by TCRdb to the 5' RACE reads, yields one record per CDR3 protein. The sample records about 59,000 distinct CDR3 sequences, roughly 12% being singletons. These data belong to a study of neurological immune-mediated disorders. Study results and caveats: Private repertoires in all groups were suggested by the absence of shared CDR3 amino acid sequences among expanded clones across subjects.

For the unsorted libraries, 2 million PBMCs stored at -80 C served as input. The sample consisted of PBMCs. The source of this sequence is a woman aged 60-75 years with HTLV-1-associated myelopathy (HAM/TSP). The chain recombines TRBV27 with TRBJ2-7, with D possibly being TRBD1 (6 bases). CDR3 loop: CASSSGDRIGLGLYF. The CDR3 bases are TGTGCCAGCAGTTCAGGGGATAGGATTGGCCTTGGTCTGTACTTC.